The sequence of this T cell receptor beta chain was determined in a study of T cell changes during pregnancy in multiple sclerosis. There are 16 residues in the CDR3. Germline CDR1 is SGHRS and CDR2 is YFSETQ. With 4 bases clipped from V and 2 bases from J, the junction kept 5 bases outside the gene matches. The protocol was immunoSEQ multiplex PCR, while the TCRdb copy is restricted to in-frame clones and leaves out a portion. The sample lists under 95,000 clones; 92% were seen once. The chain couples TRBV5-1 to TRBJ2-3; 12 bases match TRBD2. Sequenced here: peripheral blood, sampled in the second trimester of pregnancy. This sequence originates from a female donor with multiple sclerosis, enrolled in a pregnancy study. The CDR3 bases are TGCGCCAGCAGCGCGGGACTAGCGGGCTTCACAGATACGCAGTATTTT. It specifies CASSAGLAGFTDTQYF.